This TCR beta chain was captured in a study of T-cell memory formation after mild COVID-19. Study-wide context: The TCR clusters were mostly specific to one donor.

TCRdb itself ran the 5' RACE reads through MiXCR, one entry per CDR3 protein. Of 250,000 to 400,000 distinct CDR3 sequences listed, over 11% are singletons. Sequenced: PBMCs or a T cell subset sorted from them (not recorded which). The origin of this receptor is a man between 18 and 29 years old who had mild COVID-19 (a few samples of this study predate the infection). Cell type and time point are not known.

The CDR3: CATTRQGVQPQHF. For the CDR3, the DNA is TGTGCCACCACGCGACAGGGAGTTCAGCCCCAGCATTTT. The chain joins TRBV11-2 to TRBJ1-5; 7 nucleotides match TRBD1. CDR3 length: 13 amino acids. Germline trimming cut 10 bases from V and 6 bases from J; bases unmatched to any gene: 9. Germline V CDR1 and CDR2: SGHAT, FQNNGV.